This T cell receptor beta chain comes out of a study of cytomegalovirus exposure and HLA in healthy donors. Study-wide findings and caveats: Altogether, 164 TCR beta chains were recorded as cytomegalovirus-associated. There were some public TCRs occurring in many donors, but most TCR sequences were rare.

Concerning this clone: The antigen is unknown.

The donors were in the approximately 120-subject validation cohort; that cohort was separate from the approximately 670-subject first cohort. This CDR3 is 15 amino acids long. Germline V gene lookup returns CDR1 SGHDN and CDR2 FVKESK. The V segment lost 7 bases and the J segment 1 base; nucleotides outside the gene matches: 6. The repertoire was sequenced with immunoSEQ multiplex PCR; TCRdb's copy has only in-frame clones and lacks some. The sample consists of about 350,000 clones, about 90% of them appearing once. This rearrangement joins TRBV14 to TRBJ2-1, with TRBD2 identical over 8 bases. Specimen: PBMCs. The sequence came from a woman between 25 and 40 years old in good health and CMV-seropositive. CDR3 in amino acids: CASKGRGASYNEQFF. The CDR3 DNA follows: TGTGCCAGCAAGGGGCGGGGGGCTTCCTACAATGAGCAGTTCTTC.